One and the same sample provided the 2 T cell receptor beta chains below, sequenced in a study of OX40 agonist ivuxolimab in advanced cancers. The repertoire was sequenced with immunoSEQ multiplex PCR; TCRdb's copy has only in-frame clones and lacks some. The sample yields around 84,000 clones, around 85% seen once. The sequenced sample was CD4+ or CD8+ T cells sorted from blood, obtained in a trial of the OX40 agonist ivuxolimab. The origin of the receptors is an adult with an advanced solid tumor such as melanoma, head and neck, liver or kidney cancer.

CDR3 coding DNA: TGTGCCAGCAGTTACAGTCGGACTAGCGGCTACGAGCAGTACTTC. It specifies CASSYSRTSGYEQYF. This sequence joins TRBV6-6 and TRBJ2-7, with 10 bases identical to TRBD2. This CDR3 is 15 amino acids long. V shed 2 bases and J 3 bases; nucleotides not matched to a gene: 4. Germline-derived CDR1 and CDR2 are MNHNY and SVGAGI (reference sequence).

J is TRBJ1-5 and V is TRBV27, with D perhaps TRBD1 (5 bases). Trimming shortened V by 2 bases and J by 0 bases, and 5 bases separated the two germline ends. Germline loops: CDR1 MNHEY, CDR2 SMNVEV (reference sequence). This CDR3 spans 14 amino acids. CDR3 bases: TGTGCCAGCAGTTTAGGGGGTAGCAATCAGCCCCAGCATTTT. Encoded protein: CASSLGGSNQPQHF.